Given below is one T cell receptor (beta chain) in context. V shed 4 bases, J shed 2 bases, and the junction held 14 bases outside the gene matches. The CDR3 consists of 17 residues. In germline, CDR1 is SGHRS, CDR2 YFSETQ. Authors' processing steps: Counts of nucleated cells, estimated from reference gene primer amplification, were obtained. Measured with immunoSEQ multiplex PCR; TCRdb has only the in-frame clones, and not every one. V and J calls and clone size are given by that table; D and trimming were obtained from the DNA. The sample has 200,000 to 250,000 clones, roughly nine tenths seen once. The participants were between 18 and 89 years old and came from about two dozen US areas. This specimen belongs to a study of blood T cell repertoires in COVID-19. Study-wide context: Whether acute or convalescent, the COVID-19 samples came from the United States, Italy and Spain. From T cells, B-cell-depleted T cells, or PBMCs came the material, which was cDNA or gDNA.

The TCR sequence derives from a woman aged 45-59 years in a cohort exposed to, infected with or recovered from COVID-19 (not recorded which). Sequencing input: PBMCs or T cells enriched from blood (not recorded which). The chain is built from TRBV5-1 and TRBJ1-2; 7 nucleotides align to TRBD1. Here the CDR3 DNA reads TGCGCCAGCAGCATCGGGACAGATTTCCTCTCAAACTATGGCTACACCTTC. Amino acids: CASSIGTDFLSNYGYTF.